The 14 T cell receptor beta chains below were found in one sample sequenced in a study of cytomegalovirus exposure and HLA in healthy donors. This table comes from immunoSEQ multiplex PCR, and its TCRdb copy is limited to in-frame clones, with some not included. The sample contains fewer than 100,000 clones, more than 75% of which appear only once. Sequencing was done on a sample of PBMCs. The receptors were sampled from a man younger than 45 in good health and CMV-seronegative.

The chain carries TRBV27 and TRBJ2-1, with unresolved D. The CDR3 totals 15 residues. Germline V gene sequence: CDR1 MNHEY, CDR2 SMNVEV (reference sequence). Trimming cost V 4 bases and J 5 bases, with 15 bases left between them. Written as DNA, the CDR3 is TGTGCCAGCAGTTCTGGATTAGCTTTCGACAATGAGCAGTTCTTC. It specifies CASSSGLAFDNEQFF.

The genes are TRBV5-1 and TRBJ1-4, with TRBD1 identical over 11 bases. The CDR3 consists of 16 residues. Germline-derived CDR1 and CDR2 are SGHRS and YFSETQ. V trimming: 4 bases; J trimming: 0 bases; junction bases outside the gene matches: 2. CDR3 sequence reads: CASSLGQGATNEKLFF. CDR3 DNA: TGCGCCAGCAGCCTGGGACAGGGGGCAACTAATGAAAAACTGTTTTTT. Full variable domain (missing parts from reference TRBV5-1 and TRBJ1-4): KAGVTQTPRYLIKTRGQQVTLSCSPISGHRSVSWYQQTPGQGLQFLFEYFSETQRNKGNFPGRFSGRQFSNSRSEMNVSTLELGDSALYLCASSLGQGATNEKLFFGSGTQLSVL.

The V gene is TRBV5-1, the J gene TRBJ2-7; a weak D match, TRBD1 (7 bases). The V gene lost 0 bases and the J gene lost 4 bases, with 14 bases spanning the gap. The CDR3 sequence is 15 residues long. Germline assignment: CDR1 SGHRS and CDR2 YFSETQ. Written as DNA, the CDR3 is TGCGCCAGCAGCTTGGCCGCGCAGGGGGGTTACGAGCAGTACTTC. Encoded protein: CASSLAAQGGYEQYF.

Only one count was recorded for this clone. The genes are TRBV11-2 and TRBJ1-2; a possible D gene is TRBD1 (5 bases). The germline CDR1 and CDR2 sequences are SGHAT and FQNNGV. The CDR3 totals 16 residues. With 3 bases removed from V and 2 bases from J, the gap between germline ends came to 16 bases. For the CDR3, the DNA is TGTGCCAGCAGCTTTAACGGCGACAGTCCCAACTATGGCTACACCTTC. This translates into CASSFNGDSPNYGYTF. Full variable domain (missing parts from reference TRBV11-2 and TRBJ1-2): EAGVAQSPRYKIIEKRQSVAFWCNPISGHATLYWYQQILGQGPKLLIQFQNNGVVDDSQLPKDRFSAERLKGVDSTLKIQPAKLEDSAVYLCASSFNGDSPNYGYTFGSGTRLTVV.

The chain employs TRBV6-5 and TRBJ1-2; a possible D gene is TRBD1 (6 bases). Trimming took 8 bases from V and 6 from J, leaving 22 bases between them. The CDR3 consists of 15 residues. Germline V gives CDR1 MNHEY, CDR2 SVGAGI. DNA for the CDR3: TGTGCCAGCTTGAGGTCAGGGGTCGACCTAGATGGCTACACCTTC. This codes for CASLRSGVDLDGYTF.

As DNA, the CDR3 is TGTGCCTGGAGTGTAGAAACCACAAAGGACAGGCCTGAGAGGGAGCAGTACTTC. Translated, it gives CAWSVETTKDRPEREQYF. The chain combines TRBV30 with TRBJ2-7, with TRBD1 matching 7 bases. Germline assignment: CDR1 GTSNPN and CDR2 SVGIG (reference sequence). The J segment lost 7 bases and the V segment lost 0 bases, leaving 21 bases of the junction unmatched. The CDR3 covers 18 residues.

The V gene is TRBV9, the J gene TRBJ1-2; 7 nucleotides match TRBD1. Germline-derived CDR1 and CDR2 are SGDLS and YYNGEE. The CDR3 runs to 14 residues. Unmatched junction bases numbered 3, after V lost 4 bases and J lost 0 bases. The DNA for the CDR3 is TGTGCCAGCAGCCGGGACAGCTCTAACTATGGCTACACCTTC. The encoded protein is CASSRDSSNYGYTF.

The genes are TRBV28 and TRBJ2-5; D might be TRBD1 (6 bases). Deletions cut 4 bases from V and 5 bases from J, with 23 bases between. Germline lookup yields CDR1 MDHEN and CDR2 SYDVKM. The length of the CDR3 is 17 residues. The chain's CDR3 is CASSSFLQGPRRETQYF. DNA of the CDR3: TGTGCCAGCAGTTCCTTTCTTCAGGGGCCGAGGAGGGAGACCCAGTACTTC.

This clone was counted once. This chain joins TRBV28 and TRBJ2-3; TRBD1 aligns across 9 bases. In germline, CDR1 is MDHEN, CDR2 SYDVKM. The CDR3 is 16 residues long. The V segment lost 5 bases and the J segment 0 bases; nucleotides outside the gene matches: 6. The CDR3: CASSLMTGGSTDTQYF. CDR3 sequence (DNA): TGTGCCAGCAGTCTCATGACAGGGGGAAGCACAGATACGCAGTATTTT.

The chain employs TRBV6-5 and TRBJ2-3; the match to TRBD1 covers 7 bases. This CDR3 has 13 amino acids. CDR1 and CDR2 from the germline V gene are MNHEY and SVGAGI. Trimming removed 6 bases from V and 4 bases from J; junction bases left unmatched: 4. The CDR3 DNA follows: TGTGCCAGCAGCCCCGACAGGGCAGATACGCAGTATTTT. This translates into CASSPDRADTQYF.

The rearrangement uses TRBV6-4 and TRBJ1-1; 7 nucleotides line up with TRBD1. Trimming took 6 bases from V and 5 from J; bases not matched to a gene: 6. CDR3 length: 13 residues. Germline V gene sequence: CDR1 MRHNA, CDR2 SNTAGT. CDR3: CASRDTGETEAFF. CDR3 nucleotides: TGTGCCAGCAGAGATACAGGGGAGACTGAAGCTTTCTTT.

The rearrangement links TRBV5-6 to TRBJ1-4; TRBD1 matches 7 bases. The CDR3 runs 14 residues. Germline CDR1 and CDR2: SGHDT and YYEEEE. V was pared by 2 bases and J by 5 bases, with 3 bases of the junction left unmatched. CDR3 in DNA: TGTGCCAGCAGCTTTGGGACAGAAAATGAAAAACTGTTTTTT. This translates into CASSFGTENEKLFF.

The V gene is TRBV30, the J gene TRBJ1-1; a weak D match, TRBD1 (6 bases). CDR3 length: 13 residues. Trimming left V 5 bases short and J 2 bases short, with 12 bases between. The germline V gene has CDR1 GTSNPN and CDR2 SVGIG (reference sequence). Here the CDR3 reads CAWATGLNTEAFF. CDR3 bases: TGTGCCTGGGCCACAGGGTTAAACACTGAAGCTTTCTTT.

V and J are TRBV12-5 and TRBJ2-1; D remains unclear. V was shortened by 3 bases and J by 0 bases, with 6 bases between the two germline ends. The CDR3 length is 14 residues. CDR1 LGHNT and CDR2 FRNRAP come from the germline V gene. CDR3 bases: TGTGCTAGTGGTTTCGGAGTCTCCTACAATGAGCAGTTCTTC. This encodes CASGFGVSYNEQFF.